This T cell receptor (beta chain) emerged from a study of CD8+CD57+ T cells in acquired aplastic anemia. Germline V gene data show CDR1 as SGHKS and CDR2 as YYEKEE (reference sequence). This CDR3 comprises 15 residues. V lost 7 bases, J lost 0 bases, and 15 bases lay in between. This clonotype was counted ten times or more. Only patients with CD8+CD57+ cell expansion on flow cytometry were chosen for sequencing. TCR beta VDJ and CDR3 were profiled, and genomic DNA was the template. TCRdb called the reads again in MiXCR, with one record for every CDR3 protein. This table holds about 160,000 distinct CDR3 sequences, less than 50% found once.

V gene TRBV5-5 combines with J gene TRBJ2-3; D is perhaps TRBD1 (6 bases). This TCR was sampled from a human donor with aplastic anemia. Source material: sorted CD4+, CD8+, or CD8+CD57+ T cells (not recorded which) from PBMCs. The CDR3 loop reads CASQTGVLSTDTQYF. The CDR3 coding sequence is TGTGCCAGCCAGACAGGCGTTCTAAGCACAGATACGCAGTATTTT.